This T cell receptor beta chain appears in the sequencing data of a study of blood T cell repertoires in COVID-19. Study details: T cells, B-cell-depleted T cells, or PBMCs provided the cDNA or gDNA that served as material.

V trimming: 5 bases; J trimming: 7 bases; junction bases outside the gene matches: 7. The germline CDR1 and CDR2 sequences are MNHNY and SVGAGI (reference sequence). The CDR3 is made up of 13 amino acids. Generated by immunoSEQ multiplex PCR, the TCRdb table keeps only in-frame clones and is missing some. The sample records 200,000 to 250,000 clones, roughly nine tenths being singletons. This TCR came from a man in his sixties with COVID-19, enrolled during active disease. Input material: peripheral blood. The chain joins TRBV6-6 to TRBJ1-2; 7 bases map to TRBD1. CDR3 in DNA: TGTGCCAGCAGTGGGGGACAGTATGGTGGCTACACCTTC. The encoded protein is CASSGGQYGGYTF.